This T cell receptor beta chain was sequenced during a study of shared clonotypes between healthy human individuals. Study-level points and caveats: Naive subsets generally had larger estimated richness than memory subsets.

Regarding this clone: No antigen is known for it.

Terminally differentiated effector memory CD45RA+ cells were excluded by CCR7 positive selection of CD45RO-negative cells. In germline, CDR1 is MNHEY, CDR2 SMNVEV (reference sequence). The ends were cut back, 4 bases at V and 3 bases at J, with 10 bases in the middle. CDR3 length equals 14 residues. Repertoires were generated with immunoSEQ multiplex PCR, while TCRdb's copy carries only in-frame clones and drops some. The profile shows under 2,000,000 clones, 85% to 95% of them singletons. The rearrangement joins TRBV27 to TRBJ1-5; D gene unclear. This TCR came from a young man in good health. Specimen: naive CD8+ T cells sorted from blood. CDR3 coding DNA: TGTGCCAGCAGTTGGGCCGGCGACAATCAGCCCCAGCATTTT. It encodes CASSWAGDNQPQHF.